This T cell receptor beta chain is from a study of shared clonotypes between healthy human individuals. All donors were Caucasian adults living in Nashville, Tennessee. DNA at about 190 ng, about 30,000 T cell genomes, went into sorted-subset replicate PCRs. Sequenced by immunoSEQ multiplex PCR; TCRdb stores in-frame clones only, minus some. This sample has 950,000 to 1,100,000 clones, with around 78% found just once. The germline V and J ends were trimmed by 5 bases and 5 bases, with 15 bases remaining between them. This CDR3 region has 15 residues. Germline V gene sequence: CDR1 MDHEN, CDR2 SYDVKM. Study-wide findings and caveats: Naive subsets, compared against memory subsets, generally had larger estimated richness values. Tissues were not sampled, only blood, and their repertoires likely differ.

Concerning this clone itself: As yet, its antigen is unknown.

Sequencing used memory CD4+ T cells from PBMCs. Subset meaning: CD45RA-negative fraction. The receptor comes from a man aged 18-30 years in good health. Some clones in this sample may be carry-over from other donors' samples. This chain links TRBV28 with TRBJ1-4; D may be TRBD1 (6 bases). The CDR3 loop is CASSGGRVGNEKLFF. The CDR3 region has the DNA TGTGCCAGCAGTGGGGGCAGGGTGGGGAATGAAAAACTGTTTTTT.